Below, 28 T cell receptor beta chains from the same sample are listed, as sequenced in a study of vaccination and CD4 T cells after COVID-19 (dated by TCRdb to the early 2020s). Libraries were prepared through PCR. Sequencing instrument: Illumina iSeq 100. At the Johns Hopkins FTIC core, DNA from the cultured CD4+ T cells underwent TCR sequencing with the Oncomine TCR Beta short-read assay. The public sequencing data were trimmed at Q25 with fastp and processed into clonotypes with MiXCR by TCRdb, which kept only in-frame beta chains. Each CDR3 protein appears once, grouped with its most common genes and DNA. The sample table shows just over 15,000 distinct CDR3 sequences, and 58% are seen once. The ten largest clones capture approximately 12% of the sample. No antigen has been identified for these receptors. According to the study, the label for this sample's treatment or condition signals: roughly 10-day PBMC culture with coronavirus spike peptide pools or control peptides (ViraFEST assay).

The specimen was CD4+ T cells from blood, cultured in vitro. Every receptor here comes from a human donor who had recovered from COVID-19.

This chain joins TRBV12-3 or TRBV12-4 and TRBJ1-2; D gene unclear. The CDR3 spans 15 residues. V lost 7 bases, J lost 0 bases, and 15 bases lay in between. In DNA form, the CDR3 reads TGTGCCAGCACCCCTGGACGGCTCGCTAACTATGGCTACACCTTC. Its translation: CASTPGRLANYGYTF.

V gene TRBV7-9 combines with J gene TRBJ1-6, with D possibly TRBD1 on 5 matching bases. CDR1 and CDR2 (germline): SEHNR, FQNEAQ (reference sequence). With 5 bases removed from V and 5 bases from J, the gap between germline ends came to 7 bases. This CDR3 is built from 13 residues. In nucleotides, the CDR3 is TGTGCCAGCAGCCGGGGCAATAATTCACCCCTCCACTTT. Encoded protein: CASSRGNNSPLHF.

This chain links TRBV24-1 with TRBJ2-5, with 7 bases matching TRBD1. Germline V gene sequence: CDR1 KGHDR, CDR2 SFDVKD. The CDR3 runs to 15 residues. After removal of 3 bases from V and 5 bases from J, the junction contained 8 bases not matched to a gene. The CDR3 spells CATSDTTGAWETQYF. CDR3 DNA: TGTGCCACCAGTGATACCACAGGGGCGTGGGAGACCCAGTACTTC.

In its sample, this clonotype was seen a few times. V gene TRBV15 combines with J gene TRBJ1-1; tentative D call: TRBD1 (5 bases). V was pared by 0 bases and J by 1 base, with 12 bases between. The germline V gene has CDR1 LNHNV and CDR2 YYDKDF (reference sequence). The CDR3 length is 16 residues. CDR3 sequence reads: CATSRDVGHQNTEAFF. The CDR3 nucleotides read TGTGCCACCAGCAGAGATGTAGGACACCAGAACACTGAAGCTTTCTTT.

The chain uses TRBV20-1 and TRBJ1-2; the D is unclear. The CDR3 extends over 14 amino acids. CDR1 DFQATT and CDR2 SNEGSKA come from the germline V gene (reference sequence). V was clipped by 6 bases and J by 4 bases, with 18 bases between them. The CDR3 protein is CSAPGPATLYGYTF. The CDR3 DNA reads TGCAGTGCCCCTGGACCGGCCACCCTCTATGGCTACACCTTC.

The sample holds a few counts of this clonotype. The chain joins TRBV6-5 to TRBJ2-1, with 8 bases fitting TRBD2. Germline trimming cut 2 bases from V and 4 bases from J; bases unmatched to any gene: 10. The CDR3 has 17 residues. Germline V gives CDR1 MNHEY, CDR2 SVGAGI. For the CDR3, the DNA is TGTGCCAGCAGTTACGCCGCCGGGACTAGACAGTACAATGAGCAGTTCTTC. Protein product: CASSYAAGTRQYNEQFF.

V and J are TRBV20-1 and TRBJ2-3; the D gene is possibly TRBD2 (6 bases). Germline CDR1 DFQATT, CDR2 SNEGSKA (reference sequence). V was pared by 6 bases and J by 5 bases, with 15 bases between. The CDR3 runs 13 residues. Written as DNA, the CDR3 is TGCAGTGCCTCCGGGGCGGGGAGAGATACGCAGTATTTT. Translation: CSASGAGRDTQYF.

V gene TRBV27 combines with J gene TRBJ2-4; 8 bases are a match to TRBD1. CDR3 length equals 13 residues. Germline V CDR1 and CDR2: MNHEY, SMNVEV (reference sequence). The junction had 9 bases not matched to a gene; V was cut back by 3 bases and J by 14 bases. The CDR3 is CASSFSGQGLEYF. The CDR3 DNA follows: TGTGCCAGCAGTTTCTCCGGACAGGGCCTCGAGTACTTC.

This chain connects TRBV29-1 to TRBJ2-3; no definite D call. V lost 8 bases to trimming and J lost 4 bases, with 16 bases between them. There are 13 residues in the CDR3. Germline V lookup: CDR1 SQVTM, CDR2 ANQGSEA. CDR3 protein: CSTHQTFADTQYF. The CDR3 region has the DNA TGCAGCACACACCAGACGTTTGCAGATACGCAGTATTTT.

The chain has TRBV28 and TRBJ1-2, with 7 bases lining up with TRBD1. The CDR3 is 14 amino acids. V gave up 5 bases and J gave up 1 base; unmatched junction bases: 4. Germline CDR1 and CDR2: MDHEN and SYDVKM. The CDR3: CASSRDSFNYGYTF. In DNA, the CDR3 is TGTGCCAGCAGTCGGGACAGCTTTAACTATGGCTACACCTTC.

V usage is TRBV2 and J usage is TRBJ2-3, with D possibly being TRBD1 (5 bases). V was clipped by 8 bases and J by 3 bases, with 12 bases between them. The CDR3 is made up of 13 amino acids. The germline gives CDR1 SNHLY, CDR2 FYNNEI. The CDR3 loop is CASLQGGTDTQYF. The CDR3 region has the DNA TGTGCCAGCTTGCAGGGTGGGACAGATACGCAGTATTTT. Combining the CDR3 with reference TRBV2 and TRBJ2-3 gives the whole variable domain EPEVTQTPSHQVTQMGQEVILRCVPISNHLYFYWYRQILGQKVEFLVSFYNNEISEKSEIFDDQFSVERPDGSNFTLKIRSTKLEDSAMYFCASLQGGTDTQYFGPGTRLTVL.

V and J are TRBV18 and TRBJ2-7, with D perhaps TRBD1 or TRBD2 (7 bases each). The CDR3 covers 16 residues. Trimming took 2 bases from V and 3 from J, leaving 17 bases between them. Germline CDR1 KGHSH, CDR2 LQKENI. Written as DNA, the CDR3 is TGTGCCAGCTCACCAAATCTCGACAGGGAGGGCTACGAGCAGTACTTC. It encodes CASSPNLDREGYEQYF.

This clonotype occurred a few times. V and J are TRBV20-1 and TRBJ1-3; D possibly corresponds to TRBD1 (6 bases). The CDR3 loop spans 15 amino acids. V shed 0 bases and J shed 4 bases, with 13 bases lying between them. Germline V lookup: CDR1 DFQATT, CDR2 SNEGSKA (reference sequence). The CDR3 here is CSARDPAGAGNTIYF. The CDR3 DNA reads as TGCAGTGCTAGAGATCCCGCAGGGGCCGGAAACACCATATATTTT.

This clonotype came up once. The rearrangement links TRBV5-6 to TRBJ1-5; TRBD1 matches 7 bases. CDR1 and CDR2 from the germline V gene are SGHDT and YYEEEE. The CDR3 is 16 residues long. J gave up 1 base and V 3 bases, and 7 bases lay outside the gene matches. The CDR3 loop is CASSSTGILSNQPQHF. The DNA of the CDR3 is TGTGCCAGCAGCTCGACAGGGATATTAAGCAATCAGCCCCAGCATTTT.

The gene calls are TRBV6-2 or TRBV6-3 and TRBJ1-5; weak D call: TRBD1 (5 bases). The V end was cut by 2 bases, the J end by 4 bases, with 9 bases between. CDR1 is MNHEY, CDR2 SVGEGT, per germline. The CDR3 sequence is 14 residues long. The CDR3 region has the DNA TGTGCCAGCAGTTACAGCAGGGCAAATCAGCCCCAGCATTTT. It is translated as CASSYSRANQPQHF.

The chain couples TRBV5-1 to TRBJ2-7; no clear D gene. V gave up 0 bases and J gave up 3 bases, with 13 bases separating them. Germline CDR1 and CDR2: SGHRS and YFSETQ. The CDR3 covers 15 residues. The DNA of the CDR3 is TGCGCCAGCAGCTTGGGGCCACCAGACCACTACGAGCAGTACTTC. As protein: CASSLGPPDHYEQYF.

V usage is TRBV19 and J usage is TRBJ1-5; 7 bases map to TRBD1. Germline CDR1 and CDR2: LNHDA and SQIVND (reference sequence). The CDR3 extends over 17 amino acids. Losses at the gene ends were 2 bases for V and 4 bases for J; bases not matched to a gene: 11. Here the CDR3 reads CASSITPPGQKNQPQHF. The CDR3 bases are TGTGCCAGTAGTATAACCCCGCCGGGACAGAAAAATCAGCCCCAGCATTTT.

The chain has TRBV11-3 and TRBJ2-3, with D perhaps TRBD1 or TRBD2 (6 bases each). The V and J ends lost 0 bases and 6 bases respectively, with 10 bases between them. CDR3 size: 14 residues. Germline lookup yields CDR1 SGHNT and CDR2 YENEEA. The CDR3 nucleotides are TGTGCCAGCAGCTTAGAGGGGGGCGCGGATACGCAGTATTTT. This gives the protein CASSLEGGADTQYF.

This clonotype was recorded only once. The gene calls are TRBV7-2 and TRBJ2-3; tentatively, D is TRBD1 (6 bases). V was cut by 1 base and J by 2 bases, with 13 bases left in between. CDR3 length: 16 residues. CDR1 is SGHTA and CDR2 is FQGNSA in the germline V gene. The CDR3 protein is CASSLGGDRSTDTQYF. Written as DNA, the CDR3 is TGTGCCAGCAGCTTAGGGGGTGACAGGTCCACAGATACGCAGTATTTT.

This clonotype was seen only a few times. The chain employs TRBV5-1 and TRBJ2-3, with D tentatively TRBD1 (6 bases). Trimming left V 5 bases short and J 2 bases short, with 12 bases between. The CDR3 consists of 14 residues. Germline V gene data show CDR1 as SGHRS and CDR2 as YFSETQ. The CDR3 spells CASSNRDHTDTQYF. The CDR3 DNA follows: TGCGCCAGCAGTAACAGGGACCACACAGATACGCAGTATTTT. The whole variable domain, filled in from reference TRBV5-1 and TRBJ2-3, reads KAGVTQTPRYLIKTRGQQVTLSCSPISGHRSVSWYQQTPGQGLQFLFEYFSETQRNKGNFPGRFSGRQFSNSRSEMNVSTLELGDSALYLCASSNRDHTDTQYFGPGTRLTVL.

CDR3 in amino acids: CASSLTGLAGLNEQYF. The CDR3 nucleotides are TGTGCCAGCAGCTTAACTGGACTAGCGGGCCTCAACGAGCAGTACTTC. The rearrangement links TRBV7-9 to TRBJ2-7, with TRBD2 matching over 11 bases. J gave up 5 bases and V 2 bases, and 8 bases lay outside the gene matches. CDR1 and CDR2 (germline): SEHNR, FQNEAQ (reference sequence). The CDR3 has 16 residues.

This chain joins TRBV7-3 and TRBJ1-1; TRBD1 agrees at 7 bases. The CDR3 is 13 amino acids. Germline CDR1 is SGHTA and CDR2 is FQGTGA. V lost 9 bases, J lost 2 bases, and 6 bases stayed unmatched. In DNA, the CDR3 is TGTGCCAGTGCACGACAGGGCAACACTGAAGCTTTCTTT. This codes for CASARQGNTEAFF.

The chain joins TRBV7-2 to TRBJ2-5; TRBD2 aligns across 7 bases. CDR3 length: 16 amino acids. CDR1 SGHTA and CDR2 FQGNSA come from the germline V gene. Trimming at V came to 2 bases and at J to 5 bases, leaving 11 bases not matched to a gene. This CDR3 is CASSLNALAALETQYF. CDR3 sequence (DNA): TGTGCCAGCAGCTTAAATGCCCTAGCGGCCCTGGAGACCCAGTACTTC.

This chain joins TRBV6-5 and TRBJ1-1; no clear D. Trimming left V 2 bases short and J 1 base short, with 8 bases between. Germline V lookup: CDR1 MNHEY, CDR2 SVGAGI. This CDR3 contains 14 residues. CDR3 amino acids: CASSYDTSNTEAFF. The CDR3 nucleotides read TGTGCCAGCAGTTACGACACGTCGAACACTGAAGCTTTCTTT.

The chain is built from TRBV24-1 and TRBJ1-2; D perhaps matches TRBD1 (6 bases). V was pared by 4 bases and J by 7 bases, with 12 bases between. The CDR3 has 13 amino acids. Germline CDR1 and CDR2: KGHDR and SFDVKD. CDR3 DNA: TGTGCCACCAGTGACCGGAACAGGGTTGGCTACACCTTC. This sequence encodes CATSDRNRVGYTF.

The genes are TRBV7-2 and TRBJ1-2; no reliable D call. Trimming shortened V by 3 bases and J by 4 bases, and 9 bases separated the two germline ends. This CDR3 contains 13 residues. Germline CDR1 reads SGHTA; CDR2 reads FQGNSA. The CDR3 is CASSFPQLYGYTF. As DNA, the CDR3 is TGTGCCAGCAGCTTCCCTCAACTCTATGGCTACACCTTC.

The V and J genes are TRBV10-1 and TRBJ2-1, with D maybe TRBD1 (6 bases). The V and J ends lost 5 bases and 7 bases respectively, with 9 bases between them. The CDR3 sequence is 12 residues long. Germline V lookup: CDR1 WNHNN, CDR2 SYGVQD (reference sequence). CDR3 nucleotides: TGCGCCAGCAGTCCGGACAGAAATGAGCAGTTCTTC. Residues: CASSPDRNEQFF.

The chain uses TRBV11-2 and TRBJ2-1; 9 bases match TRBD1. Germline CDR1 SGHAT, CDR2 FQNNGV. V lost 6 bases, J lost 9 bases, and 15 bases stayed unmatched. The CDR3 is 16 residues long. CDR3 in DNA: TGTGCCAGCAGTGATAGGGCGGACAGGGGTAAGGGTGAGCAGTTCTTC. Translated: CASSDRADRGKGEQFF.